This T cell receptor (beta chain) is from a study of cytomegalovirus exposure and HLA in healthy donors. With 60 Vbeta and 13 Jbeta primers, the PCR was carried out. Source study methods: The count from a later analysis was 79 million or so unique TCR beta chains, around 11 million of them shared. TCRdb keeps only in-frame clones here, not all; method: immunoSEQ multiplex PCR. V and J calls plus clone size are reproduced from that table; the DNA served to infer D and trimming. This table holds about 130,000 clones, roughly 78% found once. CDR1 SGDLS and CDR2 YYNGEE come from the germline V gene. V trimming: 4 bases; J trimming: 5 bases; junction bases outside the gene matches: 3. The CDR3 extends over 14 amino acids. The donors were healthy bone marrow donors. This clone was found once.

Sequencing was done on a sample of PBMCs. The clonotype was recovered from a man aged 25 to 40 in good health and CMV-seropositive. V gene TRBV9 combines with J gene TRBJ2-5, with 12 positions matching TRBD2. The CDR3 DNA sequence: TGTGCCAGCAGCCTAGCGGGGGGGCGCGAGACCCAGTACTTC. Amino acids: CASSLAGGRETQYF.